The present T cell receptor beta chain was sequenced within a study of Ad26.COV2.S vaccination and SARS-CoV-2 variants. Points from the study as a whole: Breadth, reportedly substantial, characterized the spike-specific CD8+ and CD4+ T cell responses after vaccination.

Treatment indicated: around 19 received Ad26.COV2.S at low or high dose, single or two shots; about 5 received placebo; per-sample allocation not given. Vaccine and placebo recipients were sampled on day 63 after the first injection. Donation came from an adult in Boston who was aged 18-55 years. The CDR3 contains 13 residues. In germline, CDR1 is LGHDT, CDR2 YNNKEL (reference sequence). V dropped 3 bases and J dropped 6 bases, with 11 bases sitting between them. Repertoires were generated with immunoSEQ multiplex PCR, while TCRdb's copy carries only in-frame clones and drops some. The sample includes about 330,000 clones, 85% to 90% of them seen just once. As concerns this clone: The antigen is undetermined.

This receptor was taken from a person between 18 and 59 years old who received the Ad26.COV2.S COVID-19 vaccine or a placebo. The chain employs TRBV3-1 (or the pseudogene TRBV3-2) and TRBJ1-1, with D unclear. The starting material was peripheral blood, obtained in a trial of Ad26.COV2.S vaccine versus placebo. The CDR3 DNA sequence: TGTGCCAGCAGCCATAGGACCGTCTCTGAAGCTTTCTTT. Amino acids: CASSHRTVSEAFF.